What follows is one T cell receptor beta chain and its context. This entry belongs to a study of T cell responses to AZD1222 COVID-19 vaccine. V was pared by 0 bases and J by 5 bases, with 12 bases between. There are 15 residues in the CDR3. The germline V gene encodes CDR1 LGHNA and CDR2 YSLEER. TCRdb's table, derived via immunoSEQ multiplex PCR, lists solely in-frame clones and lacks some. The sample includes more than 35,000 clones, approximately 86% of them seen just once. This chain uses TRBV4-3 with TRBJ2-3; the D gene is possibly TRBD2 (5 bases). The source of this sequence is an adult in good health. Sequenced material: peripheral blood, taken on day 0 of AZD1222 vaccination. CDR3: CASSQDGLAGDTQYF. In DNA form, the CDR3 reads TGCGCCAGCAGCCAAGATGGGCTAGCAGGAGATACGCAGTATTTT.